This TCR beta chain emerged from a study of OX40 agonist ivuxolimab in advanced cancers. Study background: Patients in dose escalation had liver, melanoma, kidney or head and neck cancers. Three patients, one with hepatocellular carcinoma and two with cutaneous melanoma, responded partially. Study findings and constraints: Clonal expansion from baseline to week 6 occurred in both CD4+ and CD8+ T cells. Determination of antigen specificity was not performed for the expanded peripheral T cells.

TCRdb keeps only in-frame clones here, not all; method: immunoSEQ multiplex PCR. The table has more than 55,000 clones, 92% seen once; the top ten hold over 10%. A word on this clone: Its antigen is unknown.

CDR3 length equals 16 residues. Germline V gene data show CDR1 as MRHNA and CDR2 as SNTAGT. Trimming took off 4 bases at V and 2 bases at J, with 17 bases between the two ends. The TCR was taken from an adult with an advanced solid tumor such as melanoma, head and neck, liver or kidney cancer. The sample here was CD4+ or CD8+ T cells sorted from blood, taken in a trial of the OX40 agonist ivuxolimab. V gene TRBV6-4 combines with J gene TRBJ2-5; D may correspond to TRBD1 or TRBD2 (7 bases each). The CDR3 bases are TGTGCCAGCAGTGCCAATGCAGGGGGGGGGCAAGAGACCCAGTACTTC. Residues: CASSANAGGGQETQYF.